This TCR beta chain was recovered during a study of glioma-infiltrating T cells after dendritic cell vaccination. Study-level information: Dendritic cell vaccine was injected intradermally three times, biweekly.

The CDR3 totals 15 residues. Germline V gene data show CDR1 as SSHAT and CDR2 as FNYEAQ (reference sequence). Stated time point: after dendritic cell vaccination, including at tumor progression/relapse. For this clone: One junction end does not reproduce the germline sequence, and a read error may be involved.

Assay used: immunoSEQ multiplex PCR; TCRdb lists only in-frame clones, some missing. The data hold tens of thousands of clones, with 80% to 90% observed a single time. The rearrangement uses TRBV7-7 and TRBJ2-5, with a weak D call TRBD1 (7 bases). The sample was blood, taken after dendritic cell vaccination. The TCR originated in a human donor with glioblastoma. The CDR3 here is CASRRGTAGQETQYF. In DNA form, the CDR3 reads TGTGCTAGCAGACGCGGGACAGCGGGCCAAGAGACCCAGTACTTC.